Below are 26 T cell receptor beta chains sequenced from a single sample in a study of T cells in Graves' hyperthyroidism and ophthalmopathy. There were TCR beta CDR3 regions amplified from RNA transcripts. The TCR CDR3 first-round RT-PCR relied on the HTBI primer set. MiXCR was run by TCRdb on the multiplex PCR reads, yielding one entry per CDR3 protein. The repertoire has more than 95,000 distinct CDR3 sequences, roughly 50% of them found once; the top ten carry approximately 25%. Material for sequencing was blood. These receptors originate from a man aged 35 to 55 with Graves' hyperthyroidism.

This clonotype was picked up many times. The V call is TRBV7-9, the J call TRBJ1-5; possibly TRBD1 for D (5 bases). V was pared by 3 bases and J by 9 bases, with 9 bases between. Germline V gene sequence: CDR1 SEHNR, CDR2 FQNEAQ (reference sequence). The CDR3 totals 12 residues. The CDR3, as DNA: TGTGCCAGCAGCTTTGCCGGGGGGCCCCAGCATTTT. Translating gives CASSFAGGPQHF.

The genes are TRBV5-1 and TRBJ1-6, with TRBD1 identical over 7 bases. Trimming at V came to 2 bases and at J to 7 bases, leaving 6 bases not matched to a gene. Germline V gene sequence: CDR1 SGHRS, CDR2 YFSETQ. The CDR3 spans 15 residues. The CDR3 sequence is CASSLSGTANSPLHF. CDR3 nucleotide sequence: TGCGCCAGCAGCTTATCCGGGACAGCGAATTCACCCCTCCACTTT.

This clonotype was observed many times. The genes are TRBV5-1 and TRBJ2-1; 10 positions agree with TRBD2. The trim removed 6 bases at V and 6 bases at J, leaving 9 bases unmatched. This CDR3 is 15 amino acids long. Germline CDR1 reads SGHRS; CDR2 reads YFSETQ. The CDR3, as DNA: TGCGCCAGCACAATGAGCGGGGGGGCACTCAATGAGCAGTTCTTC. Translating it yields CASTMSGGALNEQFF.

This clonotype appeared a few times. This chain joins TRBV30 and TRBJ2-1; TRBD1 might be the D (6 bases). Per the germline V gene, CDR1 is GTSNPN and CDR2 is SVGIG (reference sequence). The CDR3 runs 15 residues. V gave up 3 bases and J gave up 2 bases, with 14 bases separating them. The CDR3 here is CAWRLTGNPYNEQFF. In DNA form, the CDR3 reads TGTGCCTGGAGACTTACAGGGAACCCCTACAATGAGCAGTTCTTC.

DNA of the CDR3: TGTGCCACCAGCAGAAGGGGCAGCCTCTACAATGAGCAGTACGTC. Its translation is CATSRRGSLYNEQYV. The genes are TRBV15 and TRBJ2-7; weak D call: TRBD1 (5 bases). Trimming stripped 2 bases from V and 7 bases from J, with 18 bases between. CDR3 length equals 15 residues. Germline CDR1 LNHNV, CDR2 YYDKDF (reference sequence).

This clonotype was detected many times. The gene calls are TRBV7-9 and TRBJ2-2; no reliable D call. The CDR3 is 12 residues long. Between the trimmed V and J ends, which lost 3 bases and 6 bases, there was a span of 5 bases. Germline assignment: CDR1 SEHNR and CDR2 FQNEAQ (reference sequence). DNA of the CDR3: TGTGCCAGCAGCTTGCGAGCCGGGGAGCTGTTTTTT. Its protein is CASSLRAGELFF.

In this sample, this clonotype turned up a few times. The rearrangement joins TRBV24-1 to TRBJ2-3, with D tentatively TRBD2 (6 bases). The CDR3 consists of 14 residues. Per germline, CDR1 KGHDR and CDR2 SFDVKD. The V end lost 9 bases, the J end lost 11 bases, and 23 bases lay between the germline ends. The CDR3 is CATARAGGNNEQYF. DNA of the CDR3: TGTGCCACCGCCCGGGCAGGAGGGAACAATGAGCAGTATTTT.

This clonotype was counted at least ten times. CDR3 in DNA: TGTGCCAGCAGCTTACCGCAGGATAATTCACCCCTCCACTTT. This gives the protein CASSLPQDNSPLHF. The chain employs TRBV7-9 and TRBJ1-6, with D hard to call. Germline V gene sequence: CDR1 SEHNR, CDR2 FQNEAQ (reference sequence). V dropped 2 bases and J dropped 5 bases, with 7 bases sitting between them. The CDR3 covers 14 residues.

There are many counts of this clonotype. The J gene is TRBJ2-3, the V gene TRBV12-3 or TRBV12-4; maybe TRBD2 (5 bases). This CDR3 region has 14 residues. The V end lost 2 bases, the J end lost 6 bases, and 12 bases lay between the germline ends. In DNA form, the CDR3 reads TGTGCCAGCAGTTTATCGAGGGCCACGGATACGCAGTATTTT. Protein sequence: CASSLSRATDTQYF.

The rearrangement links TRBV11-3 to TRBJ2-7; maybe TRBD1 (6 bases). V gave up 8 bases and J gave up 2 bases, with 28 bases separating them. CDR3 length: 18 residues. The V gene's germline CDR1 is SGHNT and CDR2 YENEEA. The CDR3 coding sequence is TGTGCCAGCGGCCAGGCCCACCCGACAGGATTCATTGCCTACGAGCAGTACTTC. Amino acids: CASGQAHPTGFIAYEQYF.

This clonotype was recorded at least ten times. V usage is TRBV6-5 and J usage is TRBJ2-7; 9 nucleotides align to TRBD1. CDR3 length equals 13 residues. The V and J ends lost 4 bases and 3 bases, in that order; junction bases with no gene match: 1. Germline CDR1 and CDR2: MNHEY and SVGAGI. CDR3 sequence reads: CASSWGQGYEQYF. The CDR3 coding sequence is TGTGCCAGCAGTTGGGGACAGGGCTACGAGCAGTACTTC.

The count of this clonotype is one. The gene calls are TRBV7-3 and TRBJ2-5, with TRBD2 matching 14 bases. The germline V gene has CDR1 SGHTA and CDR2 FQGTGA. V was clipped by 5 bases and J by 3 bases; unmatched bases: 11. The CDR3 length is 18 residues. DNA for the CDR3: TGTGCCAGCAGCGGTGGGACTAGCGGGGGTAAAAGGGAAGAGACCCAGTACTTC. Its protein product is CASSGGTSGGKREETQYF.

This clonotype was recorded at least ten times. The rearrangement links TRBV5-1 to TRBJ2-2; maybe TRBD1 (6 bases). CDR3 length equals 15 residues. Trimming left V 0 bases short and J 2 bases short, with 8 bases between. Germline V gives CDR1 SGHRS, CDR2 YFSETQ. CDR3 in DNA: TGCGCCAGCAGCTTGGCAGGGGTAAACACCGGGGAGCTGTTTTTT. Translation: CASSLAGVNTGELFF.

The table lists this clonotype with a count of one. Sequence at one end of the junction differs from germline and may be a read error. This rearrangement joins TRBV10-1 to TRBJ1-2; 8 nucleotides agree with TRBD1. The CDR3 is 12 amino acids. Germline V gives CDR1 WNHNN, CDR2 SYGVQD (reference sequence). This CDR3 reads CTIKDRVYGYTF. The CDR3 bases are TGCACCATTAAGGACAGGGTCTATGGATACACCTTC.

Note on this clonotype: Since a much larger clone is just one base distant, this may be a read error. The chain uses TRBV13 and TRBJ1-1; D ambiguous. The CDR3 has 13 amino acids. In germline, CDR1 is PRHDT, CDR2 FYEKMQ (reference sequence). Here the CDR3 reads CASSLVRATETFF. In nucleotides, the CDR3 is TGTGCCAGCAGCTTAGTCCGTGCAACTGAAACTTTCTTT.

A few counts support this clonotype. The rearrangement joins TRBV28 to TRBJ2-3; no clear D gene. Germline lookup yields CDR1 MDHEN and CDR2 SYDVKM. The CDR3 runs to 14 residues. V was pared by 5 bases and J by 0 bases, with 9 bases between. The CDR3 DNA reads TGTGCCAGCAGTGCTTCAGAGAGCACAGATACGCAGTATTTT. It codes for CASSASESTDTQYF.

For this clonotype: Just one base apart from a much larger clone, this may be a read error. The J gene is TRBJ2-7, the V gene TRBV19, with a tentative D call TRBD1 (6 bases). Deletions cut 6 bases from V and 9 bases from J, with 33 bases between. CDR1 and CDR2 (germline): LNHDA, SQIVND (reference sequence). The CDR3 is 18 amino acids. This chain's CDR3 is CASSPGQTSSLQLNGQYF. CDR3 bases: TGTGCCAGTAGCCCCGGACAGACTTCATCCCTACAATTGAACGGGCAGTACTTC.

This clonotype has a count of ten or more. The V call is TRBV9, the J call TRBJ1-3, with D uncertain. The germline V gene has CDR1 SGDLS and CDR2 YYNGEE. The V end was cut by 4 bases, the J end by 0 bases, with 17 bases between. This CDR3 contains 17 residues. The CDR3 reads CASSPRGRVGSGNTIYF. The DNA for the CDR3 is TGTGCCAGCAGCCCCCGAGGGAGGGTGGGCTCTGGAAACACCATATATTTT.

This clonotype was detected ten times or more. The chain employs TRBV11-2 and TRBJ1-1; 8 bases line up with TRBD1. The V and J ends lost 5 bases and 3 bases, in that order; junction bases with no gene match: 8. CDR3 length: 15 amino acids. CDR1 is SGHAT and CDR2 is FQNNGV in the germline V gene. In DNA form, the CDR3 reads TGTGCCAGCAGCCCAAACAGGGGGGCGGACACTGAAGCTTTCTTT. Translating gives CASSPNRGADTEAFF.

The count of this clonotype is one. Mismatch with germline at one junction end may stem from a read error. The genes are TRBV15 and TRBJ2-7; 7 positions agree with TRBD1. Germline V CDR1 and CDR2: LNHNV, YYDKDF (reference sequence). The CDR3 spans 14 residues. CDR3 sequence: CAASSLGQNYEQYF. DNA of the CDR3: TGTGCCGCCAGCAGCTTGGGACAGAACTACGAGCAGTACTTC. Supplemented by reference TRBV15 and TRBJ2-7, the full variable domain reads DAMVIQNPRYQVTQFGKPVTLSCSQTLNHNVMYWYQQKSSQAPKLLFHYYDKDFNNEADTPDNFQSRRPNTSFCFLDIRSPGLGDTAMYLCAASSLGQNYEQYFGPGTRLTVT.

This clonotype has ten or more counts. The chain employs TRBV5-6 and TRBJ2-3, with 13 positions matching TRBD2. The CDR3 is 15 amino acids. In germline, CDR1 is SGHDT, CDR2 YYEEEE. V lost 4 bases, J lost 6 bases, and 5 bases stayed unmatched. The CDR3 region is CASSPGLAGVDTQYF. DNA for the CDR3: TGTGCCAGCAGCCCAGGACTAGCGGGAGTGGATACGCAGTATTTT.

The chain has TRBV7-8 and TRBJ2-1, with 10 nucleotides matching TRBD2. The junction had 8 bases not matched to a gene; V was cut back by 6 bases and J by 9 bases. Germline loops: CDR1 SGHVS, CDR2 FQNEAQ. CDR3 length: 14 amino acids. The CDR3 coding sequence is TGTGCCAGCAGATCCAGCGGGAGGGGCGGTGAGCAGTTCTTC. Translating gives CASRSSGRGGEQFF.

At least ten counts were recorded for this clonotype. This chain connects TRBV9 to TRBJ2-7; the D gene is possibly TRBD2 (5 bases). Germline CDR1 is SGDLS and CDR2 is YYNGEE. CDR3 length equals 13 residues. V lost 3 bases, J lost 7 bases, and 14 bases lay in between. The chain's CDR3 is CASSDGKGWEQYF. DNA for the CDR3: TGTGCCAGCAGCGACGGGAAGGGATGGGAGCAGTACTTC.

V usage is TRBV24-1 and J usage is TRBJ2-3; possibly TRBD2 for D (5 bases). This CDR3 contains 13 residues. Germline loops: CDR1 KGHDR, CDR2 SFDVKD. Trimming left V 1 base short and J 6 bases short, with 7 bases between. The CDR3: CATSDFLADTQYF. The CDR3 region has the DNA TGTGCCACCAGTGATTTTTTAGCGGATACGCAGTATTTT.

V usage is TRBV5-2 and J usage is TRBJ1-2. TRBV5-2 is described as a pseudogene. The CDR3 runs to 15 residues. Written as DNA, the CDR3 is TGTGCCAGCAACTCTTGGGGGGCCGCTCTCTATGGCTACACCTTC. It translates to CASNSWGAALYGYTF.

This rearrangement joins TRBV7-2 to TRBJ1-5, with D possibly TRBD1 on 5 matching bases. Between the trimmed V and J ends, which lost 2 bases and 1 base, there was a span of 12 bases. Germline lookup yields CDR1 SGHTA and CDR2 FQGNSA. The CDR3 extends over 16 amino acids. DNA of the CDR3: TGTGCCAGCAGCTTATTGGCAGGGACGAGCAATCAGCCCCAGCATTTT. Protein product: CASSLLAGTSNQPQHF.